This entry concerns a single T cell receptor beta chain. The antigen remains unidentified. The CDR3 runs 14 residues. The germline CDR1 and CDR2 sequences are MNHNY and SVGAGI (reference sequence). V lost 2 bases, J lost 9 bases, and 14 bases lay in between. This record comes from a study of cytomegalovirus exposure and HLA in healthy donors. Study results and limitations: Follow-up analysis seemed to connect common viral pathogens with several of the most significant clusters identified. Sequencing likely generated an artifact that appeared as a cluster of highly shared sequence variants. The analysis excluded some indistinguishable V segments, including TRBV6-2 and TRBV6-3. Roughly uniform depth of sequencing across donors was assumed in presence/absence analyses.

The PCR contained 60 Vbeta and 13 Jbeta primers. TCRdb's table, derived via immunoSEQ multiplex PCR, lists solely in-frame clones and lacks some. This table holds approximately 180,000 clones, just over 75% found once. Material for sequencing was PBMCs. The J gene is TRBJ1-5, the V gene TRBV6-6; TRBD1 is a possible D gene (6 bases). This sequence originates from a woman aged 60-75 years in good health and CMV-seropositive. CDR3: CASSYGGRETPQHF. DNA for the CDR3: TGTGCCAGCAGTTACGGGGGCAGGGAGACGCCCCAGCATTTT.